This T cell receptor beta chain was profiled in a study of technical replicates of blood from a handful of donors. Sequencing used immunoSEQ multiplex PCR; TCRdb keeps in-frame clones, though not all of them. Of around 80,000 clones in the sample, just over 90% were seen once. The CDR3 runs to 14 residues. V gave up 10 bases and J gave up 2 bases; unmatched junction bases: 6. Germline CDR1 ENHRY, CDR2 SYGVKD. The receptor's source is a human donor in good health. V usage is TRBV10-3 and J usage is TRBJ2-7; 12 bases fit TRBD2. The sequenced sample consisted of T cells isolated from PBMCs. DNA for the CDR3: TGTGCCAGTACCGGACTAGCGGGAACCTACGAGCAGTACTTC. It translates to CASTGLAGTYEQYF.